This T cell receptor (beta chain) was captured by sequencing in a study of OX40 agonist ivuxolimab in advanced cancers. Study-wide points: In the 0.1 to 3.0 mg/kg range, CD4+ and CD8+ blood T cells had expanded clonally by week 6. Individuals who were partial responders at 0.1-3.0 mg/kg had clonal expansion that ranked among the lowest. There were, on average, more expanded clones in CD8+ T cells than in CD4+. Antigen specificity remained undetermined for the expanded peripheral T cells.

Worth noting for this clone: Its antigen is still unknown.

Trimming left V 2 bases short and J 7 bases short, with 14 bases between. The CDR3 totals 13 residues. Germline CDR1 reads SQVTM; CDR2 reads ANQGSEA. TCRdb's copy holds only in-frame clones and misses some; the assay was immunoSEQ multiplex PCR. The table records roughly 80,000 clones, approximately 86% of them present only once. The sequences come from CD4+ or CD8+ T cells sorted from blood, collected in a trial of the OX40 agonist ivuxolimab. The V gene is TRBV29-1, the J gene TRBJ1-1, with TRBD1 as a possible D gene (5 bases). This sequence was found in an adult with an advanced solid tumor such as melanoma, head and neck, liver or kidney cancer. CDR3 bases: TGCAGCGTTGAAAAAATGGGCAGGGTTGAAGCTTTCTTT. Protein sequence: CSVEKMGRVEAFF.